One and the same sample provided the 4 T cell receptor beta chains below, sequenced in a study of cytomegalovirus exposure and HLA in healthy donors. Vbeta (60) and Jbeta (13) primers were used in the PCR. TCRdb's table, derived via immunoSEQ multiplex PCR, lists solely in-frame clones and lacks some. The table includes under 170,000 clones, about three fifths detected once. Sample: PBMCs. Receptors originate from a woman aged 55-69 years in good health and CMV-seropositive.

The V and J genes are TRBV28 and TRBJ1-4, with 7 nucleotides matching TRBD1. Trimming took 4 bases from V and 10 from J; bases not matched to a gene: 18. Germline-derived CDR1 and CDR2 are MDHEN and SYDVKM. CDR3 size: 17 residues. The CDR3 spells CASSSRVGGQALVKLFF. CDR3 DNA: TGTGCCAGCAGTTCTCGCGTGGGTGGACAGGCTTTGGTAAAACTGTTTTTT.

In its sample, this clone was seen a few times. J is TRBJ2-3 and V is TRBV30; D remains ambiguous. The CDR3 is 11 amino acids. Germline CDR1 and CDR2: GTSNPN and SVGIG (reference sequence). The V end lost 2 bases, the J end lost 4 bases, and 4 bases lay between the germline ends. CDR3 amino acids: CAWSLADTQYF. In DNA form, the CDR3 reads TGTGCCTGGAGTCTTGCAGATACGCAGTATTTT.

CDR3 region: CATSRDPGQTYEQYF. The CDR3 DNA reads as TGTGCCACCAGCAGAGATCCGGGTCAAACCTACGAGCAGTACTTC. The chain couples TRBV15 to TRBJ2-7, with D unresolved. This CDR3 spans 15 amino acids. In germline, CDR1 is LNHNV, CDR2 YYDKDF (reference sequence). Trimming left V 0 bases short and J 2 bases short, with 11 bases between.

This chain joins TRBV13 and TRBJ2-1; 9 bases map to TRBD2. V lost 5 bases to trimming and J lost 1 base; unmatched junction nucleotides: 6. From germline, CDR1 is PRHDT and CDR2 FYEKMQ (reference sequence). This CDR3 contains 16 residues. The CDR3 sequence is CASSPRAGGSYNEQFF. The CDR3, as DNA: TGTGCCAGCAGCCCCCGGGCGGGAGGGTCCTACAATGAGCAGTTCTTC.